This TCR beta chain was sequenced in a study of blood T cell repertoires in COVID-19. Study details: Sites across the United States, Italy and Spain contributed samples from acute and convalescent COVID-19. T cells, B-cell-depleted T cells, or PBMCs provided the cDNA or gDNA that served as material.

As originally analysed: Quantification of nucleated cells was approximated via reference gene primer amplification. Generated by immunoSEQ multiplex PCR, the TCRdb table keeps only in-frame clones and is missing some. The V and J calls and clone size were taken over from that table, and D and trimming were inferred from the DNA. The table lists over 350,000 clones, about 89% of them singletons. Germline CDR1 MNHEY, CDR2 SVGEGT. Trimming took 5 bases from V and 3 from J, leaving 19 bases between them. The CDR3 has 16 residues. This clone came up once. The receptor was isolated from a woman in her twenties or thirties with acute or convalescent COVID-19. The chain carries TRBV6-2 or TRBV6-3 and TRBJ2-5; maybe TRBD1 (6 bases). The sample taken for sequencing was peripheral blood. The CDR3 sequence: CASSHRVSTKKETQYF. CDR3 DNA sequence: TGTGCCAGCAGTCACAGGGTTTCCACTAAGAAAGAGACCCAGTACTTC.